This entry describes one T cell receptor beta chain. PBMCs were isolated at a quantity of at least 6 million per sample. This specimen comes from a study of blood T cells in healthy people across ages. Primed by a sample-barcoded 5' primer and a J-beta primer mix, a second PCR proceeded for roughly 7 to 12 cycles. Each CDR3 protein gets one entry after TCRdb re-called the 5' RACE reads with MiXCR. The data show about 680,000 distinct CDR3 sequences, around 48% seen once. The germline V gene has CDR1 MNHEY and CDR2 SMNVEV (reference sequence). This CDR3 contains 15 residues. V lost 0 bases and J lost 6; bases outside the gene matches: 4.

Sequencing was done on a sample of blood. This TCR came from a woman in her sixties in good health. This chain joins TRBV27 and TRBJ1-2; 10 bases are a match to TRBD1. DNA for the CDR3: TGTGCCAGCAGTTTATCGGACAGGGGGAACCATGGCTACACCTTC. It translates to CASSLSDRGNHGYTF.